The clone carrying this T cell receptor (beta chain) has at least ten counts. Its target is not known. These data are taken from a study of T cells after yellow fever vaccination. Notes on the study in general: Though it reached lower strength, the secondary response hit its peak faster, day 5 versus 15.

MiXCR, applied by TCRdb to the 5' RACE reads, yields one record per CDR3 protein. Of some 220,000 distinct CDR3 sequences in the sample, about 3% are singletons; the top ten hold around 3%. V was cut by 5 bases and J by 1 base, with 11 bases left in between. This CDR3 region has 15 residues. The sample consisted of CD4+ T cells sorted from PBMCs, taken 10 days after the yellow fever booster vaccination. This TCR was sampled from a man aged 18 to 35 who received the YFV17D yellow fever vaccine. The chain recombines TRBV12-3 or TRBV12-4 with TRBJ2-2; unclear D gene. The CDR3 here is CASSPLQMNTGELFF. In DNA, the CDR3 is TGTGCCAGCAGTCCACTACAGATGAACACCGGGGAGCTGTTTTTT.